The 11 T cell receptor beta chains below come from one sample, sequenced in a study of cytomegalovirus exposure and HLA in healthy donors. This table comes from immunoSEQ multiplex PCR, and its TCRdb copy is limited to in-frame clones, with some not included. Seen here are tens of thousands of clones, about 96% observed once, and the top ten hold roughly 1.6%. The sample comprised PBMCs. The receptors shown here come from a young man in good health and CMV-seropositive.

V usage is TRBV6-4 and J usage is TRBJ2-1; 11 positions match TRBD2. J gave up 5 bases and V 4 bases, and 4 bases lay outside the gene matches. The CDR3 is 15 amino acids. Germline V CDR1 and CDR2: MRHNA, SNTAGT. CDR3 protein: CASSAPGLADNEQFF. CDR3 coding DNA: TGTGCCAGCAGTGCCCCGGGACTAGCGGACAATGAGCAGTTCTTC.

The V and J genes are TRBV10-3 and TRBJ1-5, with D uncertain. The V end lost 1 base, the J end lost 1 base, and 14 bases lay between the germline ends. CDR3 length equals 17 residues. Per germline, CDR1 ENHRY and CDR2 SYGVKD. The CDR3 loop is CAISEYRPGISNQPQHF. The CDR3 nucleotides are TGTGCCATCAGTGAGTATCGCCCGGGGATAAGCAATCAGCCCCAGCATTTT.

The chain is built from TRBV29-1 and TRBJ1-1; possibly TRBD1 for D (5 bases). The V gene's germline CDR1 is SQVTM and CDR2 ANQGSEA. With 5 bases removed from V and 1 base from J, the gap between germline ends came to 17 bases. This CDR3 contains 15 residues. CDR3 amino acids: CSVSRWGDGNTEAFF. DNA of the CDR3: TGCAGCGTTTCCAGATGGGGGGACGGGAACACTGAAGCTTTCTTT.

The V and J genes are TRBV28 and TRBJ1-2; TRBD1 is a possible D gene (6 bases). Looked up from germline, CDR1 is MDHEN and CDR2 is SYDVKM. The CDR3 length is 14 residues. The V end was cut by 4 bases, the J end by 7 bases, with 16 bases between. The CDR3, as DNA: TGTGCCAGCAGTTCAAGAAACAGGGCTGGTGGCTACACCTTC. Protein: CASSSRNRAGGYTF.

The V call is TRBV15, the J call TRBJ2-3, with TRBD2 identical over 10 bases. This CDR3 is 14 amino acids long. The junction had 4 bases not matched to a gene; V was cut back by 5 bases and J by 5 bases. From germline, CDR1 is LNHNV and CDR2 YYDKDF (reference sequence). The CDR3, as DNA: TGTGCCACCAGCGCTAGCGGGAGTAGAGATACGCAGTATTTT. It codes for CATSASGSRDTQYF.

V gene TRBV6-5 combines with J gene TRBJ2-1, with D perhaps TRBD2 (6 bases). Germline V lookup: CDR1 MNHEY, CDR2 SVGAGI. V lost 0 bases and J 9 bases, leaving 15 bases between the germline ends. The CDR3 totals 15 residues. In nucleotides, the CDR3 is TGTGCCAGCAGTTACTCCGCAGGGATCGGGGGTGAGCAGTTCTTC. Translating gives CASSYSAGIGGEQFF.

The V call is TRBV5-1, the J call TRBJ2-7; tentatively, D is TRBD1 (6 bases). This CDR3 is 14 amino acids long. Per germline, CDR1 SGHRS and CDR2 YFSETQ. Trimming cost V 1 base and J 5 bases, with 13 bases left between them. CDR3 coding DNA: TGCGCCAGCAGCTTGACCGGCAGGGGTGACGAGCAGTACTTC. It translates to CASSLTGRGDEQYF.

This clone was picked up one time. This rearrangement joins TRBV10-2 to TRBJ1-4; maybe TRBD1 (6 bases). V was pared by 3 bases and J by 4 bases, with 9 bases between. This CDR3 comprises 14 residues. Germline lookup yields CDR1 WSHSY and CDR2 SAAADI. The CDR3 region has the DNA TGCGCCAGCAGTGAAGGCAGGGGTAATGAAAAACTGTTTTTT. Amino acid sequence: CASSEGRGNEKLFF.

The rearrangement links TRBV28 to TRBJ2-7; 11 nucleotides align to TRBD2. V trimming: 8 bases; J trimming: 2 bases; junction bases outside the gene matches: 8. The CDR3 has 15 residues. Germline V gene lookup returns CDR1 MDHEN and CDR2 SYDVKM. CDR3 sequence reads: CASSSSGREAYEQYF. The DNA for the CDR3 is TGTGCCAGCTCCAGTAGCGGGAGGGAGGCCTACGAGCAGTACTTC.

The chain couples TRBV9 to TRBJ1-1; 10 bases are a match to TRBD1. Per germline, CDR1 SGDLS and CDR2 YYNGEE. After removal of 1 base from V and 1 base from J, the junction contained 4 bases not matched to a gene. CDR3 size: 16 residues. The CDR3 DNA reads TGTGCCAGCAGCGTACAGACAGGGGGCGAGAACACTGAAGCTTTCTTT. This encodes CASSVQTGGENTEAFF.

This clone has only one observation. The chain carries TRBV4-1 and TRBJ2-2, with 12 bases aligning to TRBD1. The CDR3 sequence is 19 residues long. V was pared by 1 base and J by 6 bases, with 12 bases of the junction left unmatched. CDR1 is MGHRA, CDR2 YSYEKL, per germline. The CDR3 reads CASSQGPGTGGGIPGELFF. DNA of the CDR3: TGCGCCAGCAGCCAAGGCCCCGGGACAGGGGGCGGAATCCCCGGGGAGCTGTTTTTT.